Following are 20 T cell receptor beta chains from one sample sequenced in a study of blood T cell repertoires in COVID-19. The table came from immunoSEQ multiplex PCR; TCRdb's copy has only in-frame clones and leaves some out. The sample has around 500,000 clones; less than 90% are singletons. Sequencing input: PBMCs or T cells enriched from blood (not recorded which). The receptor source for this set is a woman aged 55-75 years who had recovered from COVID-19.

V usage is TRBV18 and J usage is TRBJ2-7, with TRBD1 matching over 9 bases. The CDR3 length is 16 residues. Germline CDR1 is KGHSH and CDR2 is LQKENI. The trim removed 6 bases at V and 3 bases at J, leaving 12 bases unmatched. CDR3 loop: CASSSRRDREVYEQYF. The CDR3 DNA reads TGTGCCAGCTCGTCACGCAGGGACAGGGAAGTCTACGAGCAGTACTTC. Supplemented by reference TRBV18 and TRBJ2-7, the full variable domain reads NAGVMQNPRHLVRRRGQEARLRCSPMKGHSHVYWYRQLPEEGLKFMVYLQKENIIDESGMPKERFSAEFPKEGPSILRIQQVVRGDSAAYFCASSSRRDREVYEQYFGPGTRLTVT.

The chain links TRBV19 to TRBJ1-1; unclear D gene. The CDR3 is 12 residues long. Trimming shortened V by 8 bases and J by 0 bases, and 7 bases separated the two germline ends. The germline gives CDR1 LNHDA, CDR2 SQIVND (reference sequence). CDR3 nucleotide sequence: TGTGCCAGTTCCTACCTGAACACTGAAGCTTTCTTT. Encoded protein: CASSYLNTEAFF.

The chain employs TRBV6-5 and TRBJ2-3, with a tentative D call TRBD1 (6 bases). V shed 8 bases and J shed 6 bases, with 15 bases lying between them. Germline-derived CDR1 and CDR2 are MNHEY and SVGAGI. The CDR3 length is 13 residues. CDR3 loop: CASRDTGRDTQYF. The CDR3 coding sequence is TGTGCCAGCCGAGACACAGGGCGGGATACGCAGTATTTT.

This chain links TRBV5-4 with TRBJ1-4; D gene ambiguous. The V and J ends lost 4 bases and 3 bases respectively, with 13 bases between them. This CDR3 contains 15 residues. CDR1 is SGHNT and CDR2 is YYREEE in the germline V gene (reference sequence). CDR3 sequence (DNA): TGTGCCAGCAGCCTATCACTTGAACCTAATGAAAAACTGTTTTTT. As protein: CASSLSLEPNEKLFF.

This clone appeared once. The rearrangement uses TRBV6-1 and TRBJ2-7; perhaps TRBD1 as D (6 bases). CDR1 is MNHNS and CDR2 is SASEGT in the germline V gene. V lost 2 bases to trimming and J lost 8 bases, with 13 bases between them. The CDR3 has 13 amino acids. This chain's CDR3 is CASSEYGQLQQYV. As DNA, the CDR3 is TGTGCCAGCAGTGAATACGGACAGCTACAGCAGTACGTC.

The CDR3 sequence: CASRGQGVILIYGYTF. For the CDR3, the DNA is TGTGCCAGCAGAGGACAGGGGGTGATCCTCATTTATGGCTACACCTTC. The rearrangement joins TRBV2 to TRBJ1-2; 10 nucleotides match TRBD1. The CDR3 consists of 16 residues. CDR1 and CDR2 (germline): SNHLY, FYNNEI. V gave up 6 bases and J gave up 5 bases; unmatched junction bases: 12.

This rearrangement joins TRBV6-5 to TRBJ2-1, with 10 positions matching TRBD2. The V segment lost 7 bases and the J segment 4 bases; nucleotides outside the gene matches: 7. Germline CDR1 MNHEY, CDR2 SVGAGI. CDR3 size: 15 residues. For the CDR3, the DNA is TGTGCCAGCAAGAGCGGACTAGCGGCTTACAATGAGCAGTTCTTC. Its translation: CASKSGLAAYNEQFF.

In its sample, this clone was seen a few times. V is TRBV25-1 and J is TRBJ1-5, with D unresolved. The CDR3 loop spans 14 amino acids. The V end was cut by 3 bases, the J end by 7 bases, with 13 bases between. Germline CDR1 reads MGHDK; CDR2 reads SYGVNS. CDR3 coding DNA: TGTGCCAGCAGTGAGCCCGGGAGCGGGCAGCCCCAGCATTTT. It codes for CASSEPGSGQPQHF.

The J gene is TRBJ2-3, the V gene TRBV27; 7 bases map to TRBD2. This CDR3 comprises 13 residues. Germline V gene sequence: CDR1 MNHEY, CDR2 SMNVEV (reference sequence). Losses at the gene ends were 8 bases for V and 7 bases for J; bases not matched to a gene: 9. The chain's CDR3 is CASGGGPQYTQYF. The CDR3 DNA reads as TGTGCCAGCGGCGGGGGACCACAGTATACGCAGTATTTT.

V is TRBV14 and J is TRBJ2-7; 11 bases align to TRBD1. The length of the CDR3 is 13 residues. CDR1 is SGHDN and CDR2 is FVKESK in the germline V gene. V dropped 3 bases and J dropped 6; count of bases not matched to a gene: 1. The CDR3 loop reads CASSQDRGREQYF. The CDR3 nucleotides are TGTGCCAGCAGCCAGGACAGGGGGCGCGAGCAGTACTTC.

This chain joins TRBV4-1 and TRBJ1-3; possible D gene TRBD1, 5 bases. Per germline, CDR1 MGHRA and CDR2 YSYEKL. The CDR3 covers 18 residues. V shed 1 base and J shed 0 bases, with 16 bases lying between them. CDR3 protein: CASSQVVVRGDSGNTIYF. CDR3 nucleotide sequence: TGCGCCAGCAGCCAAGTGGTAGTTAGGGGTGACTCTGGAAACACCATATATTTT.

DNA of the CDR3: TGTGCCAGCGGGCAGGGCTTCGGTCGGCAGTACGTC. This codes for CASGQGFGRQYV. This chain connects TRBV12-3 or TRBV12-4 to TRBJ2-7; D is perhaps TRBD1 (5 bases). This CDR3 region has 12 residues. Trimming cost V 8 bases and J 9 bases, with 17 bases left between them.

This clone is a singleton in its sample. This chain's CDR3 is CASSQDGTGTDTQYF. Written as DNA, the CDR3 is TGCGCCAGCAGCCAAGATGGAACAGGCACAGATACGCAGTATTTT. The rearrangement links TRBV4-1 to TRBJ2-3, with D hard to call. Per germline, CDR1 MGHRA and CDR2 YSYEKL. There are 15 residues in the CDR3. Trimming removed 0 bases at V and 1 base at J, with 8 bases between.

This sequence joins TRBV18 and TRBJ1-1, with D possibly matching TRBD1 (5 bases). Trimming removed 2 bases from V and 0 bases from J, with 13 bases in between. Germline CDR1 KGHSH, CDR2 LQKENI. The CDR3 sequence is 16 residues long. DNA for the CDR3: TGTGCCAGCTCACCAAGCATAGACAGAATGAACACTGAAGCTTTCTTT. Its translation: CASSPSIDRMNTEAFF.

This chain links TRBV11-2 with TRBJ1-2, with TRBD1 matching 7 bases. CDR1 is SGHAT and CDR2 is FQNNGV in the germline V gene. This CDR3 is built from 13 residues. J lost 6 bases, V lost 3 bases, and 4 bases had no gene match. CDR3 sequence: CASSLDRSDGYTF. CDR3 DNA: TGTGCCAGCAGCTTGGACAGGAGTGATGGCTACACCTTC.

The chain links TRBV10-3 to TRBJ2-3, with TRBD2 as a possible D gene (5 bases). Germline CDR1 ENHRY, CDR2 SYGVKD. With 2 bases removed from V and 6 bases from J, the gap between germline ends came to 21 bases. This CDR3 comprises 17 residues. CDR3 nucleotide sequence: TGTGCCATCAGTGAGACCAGCCTAGAGGCGGGTCCGGATACGCAGTATTTT. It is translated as CAISETSLEAGPDTQYF.

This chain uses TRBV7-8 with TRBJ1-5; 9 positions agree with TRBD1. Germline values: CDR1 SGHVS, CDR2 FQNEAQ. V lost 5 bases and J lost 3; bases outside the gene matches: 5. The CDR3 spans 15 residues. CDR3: CASSGGQGNNQPQHF. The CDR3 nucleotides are TGTGCCAGCAGCGGGGGACAGGGCAACAATCAGCCCCAGCATTTT.

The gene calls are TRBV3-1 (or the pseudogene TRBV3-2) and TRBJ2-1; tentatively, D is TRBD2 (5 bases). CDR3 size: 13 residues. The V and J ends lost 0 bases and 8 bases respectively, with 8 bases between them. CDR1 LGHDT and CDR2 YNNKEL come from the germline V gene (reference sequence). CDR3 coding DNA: TGTGCCAGCAGCCAAGAACACGGGGATGAGCAGTTCTTC. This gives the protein CASSQEHGDEQFF.

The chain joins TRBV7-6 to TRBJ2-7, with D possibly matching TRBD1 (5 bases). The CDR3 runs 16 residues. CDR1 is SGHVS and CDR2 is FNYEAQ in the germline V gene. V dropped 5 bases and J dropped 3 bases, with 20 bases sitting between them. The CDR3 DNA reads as TGTGCCAGCAGCACGCACCCGCAGGGAATGGGCTACGAGCAGTACTTC. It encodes CASSTHPQGMGYEQYF.

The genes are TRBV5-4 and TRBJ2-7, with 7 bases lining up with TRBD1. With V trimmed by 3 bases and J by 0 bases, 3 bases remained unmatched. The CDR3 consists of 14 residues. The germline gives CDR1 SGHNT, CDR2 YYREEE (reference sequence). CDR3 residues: CASSYGTDSYEQYV. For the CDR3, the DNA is TGTGCCAGCAGCTACGGGACAGACTCCTACGAGCAGTACGTC.